This T cell receptor (beta chain) was found in a study of cytomegalovirus exposure and HLA in healthy donors. Study as a whole: There were around 390 genotyped donors. Of these, roughly 80% fell in the genetic ancestry cluster associated with self-reported Caucasian donors.

Regarding the study as a whole: Across donors, sequencing depth was assumed by presence/absence analyses to be roughly uniform.

PCR amplification relied on 60 Vbeta primers (plus 13 Jbeta primers). TCRdb's copy holds only in-frame clones and misses some; the assay was immunoSEQ multiplex PCR. The sample lists about 150,000 clones, 73% seen once, with around 1.6% in the top ten. A word on this clone: What it binds is unknown.

The germline gives CDR1 MDHEN, CDR2 SYDVKM. The CDR3 runs to 14 residues. Trimming at V came to 6 bases and at J to 4 bases, leaving 5 bases not matched to a gene. The receptor comes from a woman aged 18-29 years in good health and CMV-seronegative. Sequencing was carried out using PBMCs. The V call is TRBV28, the J call TRBJ2-7, with 11 bases aligning to TRBD2. Written as DNA, the CDR3 is TGTGCCAGCAGCGTAGCGGGGGGGGTTTACGAGCAGTACTTC. Encoded protein: CASSVAGGVYEQYF.